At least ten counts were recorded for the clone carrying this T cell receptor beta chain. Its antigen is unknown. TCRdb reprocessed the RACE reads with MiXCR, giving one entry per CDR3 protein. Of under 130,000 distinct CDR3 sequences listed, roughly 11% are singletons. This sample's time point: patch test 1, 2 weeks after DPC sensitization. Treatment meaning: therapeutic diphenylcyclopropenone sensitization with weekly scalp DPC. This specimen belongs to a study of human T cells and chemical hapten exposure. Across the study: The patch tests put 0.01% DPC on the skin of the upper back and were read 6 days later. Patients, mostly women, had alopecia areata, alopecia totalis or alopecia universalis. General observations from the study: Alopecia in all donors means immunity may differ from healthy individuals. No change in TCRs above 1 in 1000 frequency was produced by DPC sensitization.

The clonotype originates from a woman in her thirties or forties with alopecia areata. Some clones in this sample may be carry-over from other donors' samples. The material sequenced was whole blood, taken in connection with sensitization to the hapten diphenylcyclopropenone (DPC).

This CDR3 reads CASSLAETQYF. The CDR3 bases are TGTGCCAGCAGCTTAGCCGAGACCCAGTACTTC. The chain carries TRBV7-2 and TRBJ2-5; D ambiguous. Germline CDR1 reads SGHTA; CDR2 reads FQGNSA. V dropped 0 bases and J dropped 5 bases, with 1 base sitting between them. This CDR3 is built from 11 residues.